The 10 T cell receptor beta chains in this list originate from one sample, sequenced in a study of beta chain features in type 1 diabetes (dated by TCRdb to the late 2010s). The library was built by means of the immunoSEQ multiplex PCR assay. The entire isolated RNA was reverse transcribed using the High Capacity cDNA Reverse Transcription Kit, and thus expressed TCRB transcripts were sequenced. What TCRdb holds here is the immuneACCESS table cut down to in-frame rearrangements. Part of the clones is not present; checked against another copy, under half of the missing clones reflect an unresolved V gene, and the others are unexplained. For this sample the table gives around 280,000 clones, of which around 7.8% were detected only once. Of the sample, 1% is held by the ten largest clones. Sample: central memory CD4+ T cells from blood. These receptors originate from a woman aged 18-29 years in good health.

This CDR3 is CASSFLGGGGLSDEQFF. CDR3 DNA: TGTGCCAGCAGCTTCCTAGGTGGGGGAGGCCTTTCCGATGAGCAGTTCTTC. J is TRBJ2-1 and V is TRBV5-4, with D possibly TRBD2 on 6 matching bases. Germline loops: CDR1 SGHNT, CDR2 YYREEE (reference sequence). This CDR3 region has 17 residues. Trimming pared 2 bases from V and 8 bases from J, leaving 23 bases between.

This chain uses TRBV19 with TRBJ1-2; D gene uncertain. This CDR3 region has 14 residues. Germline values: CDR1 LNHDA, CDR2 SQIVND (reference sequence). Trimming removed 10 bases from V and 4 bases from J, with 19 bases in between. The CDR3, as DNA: TGTGCCACCGCACGGCCGGGAGGTACCTATGGCTACACCTTC. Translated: CATARPGGTYGYTF.

DNA of the CDR3: TGTGCCAGCAGCTTAGTTGTCTACGAGCAGTACTTC. This encodes CASSLVVYEQYF. The chain employs TRBV7-2 and TRBJ2-7; no definite D call. V lost 1 base, J lost 3 bases, and 4 bases lay in between. The CDR3 contains 12 residues. Per germline, CDR1 SGHTA and CDR2 FQGNSA.

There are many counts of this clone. The chain's CDR3 is CASADSWGTGELFF. The CDR3 coding sequence is TGTGCCAGCGCCGACAGCTGGGGCACCGGGGAGCTGTTTTTT. V is TRBV27 and J is TRBJ2-2; D may be TRBD1 (5 bases). The ends were cut back, 8 bases at V and 4 bases at J, with 14 bases in the middle. Germline CDR1 reads MNHEY; CDR2 reads SMNVEV (reference sequence). The CDR3 has 14 amino acids.

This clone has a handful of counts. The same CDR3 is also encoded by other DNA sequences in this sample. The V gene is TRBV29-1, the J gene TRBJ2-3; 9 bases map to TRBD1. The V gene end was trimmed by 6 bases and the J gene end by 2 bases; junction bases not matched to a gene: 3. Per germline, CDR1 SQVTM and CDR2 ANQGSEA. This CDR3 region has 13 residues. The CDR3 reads CSVDRGNTDTQYF. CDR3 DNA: TGCAGCGTCGACAGGGGGAACACAGATACGCAGTATTTT.

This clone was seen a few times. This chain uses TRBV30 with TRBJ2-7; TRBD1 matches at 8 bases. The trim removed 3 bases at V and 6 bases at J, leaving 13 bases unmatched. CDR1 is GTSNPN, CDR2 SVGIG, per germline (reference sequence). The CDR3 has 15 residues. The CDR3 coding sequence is TGTGCCTGGAGGGTACTACAGGGGGGAAGAGGCGAGCAGTACTTC. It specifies CAWRVLQGGRGEQYF. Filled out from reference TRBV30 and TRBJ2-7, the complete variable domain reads SQTIHQWPATLVQPVGSPLSLECTVEGTSNPNLYWYRQAAGRGLQLLFYSVGIGQISSEVPQNLSASRPQDRQFILSSKKLLLSDSGFYLCAWRVLQGGRGEQYFGPGTRLTVT.

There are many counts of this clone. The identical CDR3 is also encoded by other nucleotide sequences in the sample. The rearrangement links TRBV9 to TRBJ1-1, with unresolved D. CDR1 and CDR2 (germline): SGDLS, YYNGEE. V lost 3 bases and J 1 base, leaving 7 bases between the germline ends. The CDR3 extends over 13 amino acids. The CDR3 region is CASSANTNTEAFF. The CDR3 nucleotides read TGTGCCAGCAGCGCCAATACGAACACTGAAGCTTTCTTT.

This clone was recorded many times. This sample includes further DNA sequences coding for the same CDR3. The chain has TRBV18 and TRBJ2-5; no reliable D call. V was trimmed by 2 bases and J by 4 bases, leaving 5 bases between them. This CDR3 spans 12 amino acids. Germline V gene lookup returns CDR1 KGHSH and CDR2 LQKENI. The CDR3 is CASSPERETQYF. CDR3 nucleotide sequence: TGTGCCAGCTCACCAGAGAGAGAGACCCAGTACTTC.

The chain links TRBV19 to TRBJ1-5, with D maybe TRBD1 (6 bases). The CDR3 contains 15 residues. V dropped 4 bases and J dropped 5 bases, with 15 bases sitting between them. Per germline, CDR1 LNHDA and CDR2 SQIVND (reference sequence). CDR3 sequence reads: CASSRLGASYQPQHF. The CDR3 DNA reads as TGTGCCAGTAGTAGGTTGGGGGCGTCGTATCAGCCCCAGCATTTT.

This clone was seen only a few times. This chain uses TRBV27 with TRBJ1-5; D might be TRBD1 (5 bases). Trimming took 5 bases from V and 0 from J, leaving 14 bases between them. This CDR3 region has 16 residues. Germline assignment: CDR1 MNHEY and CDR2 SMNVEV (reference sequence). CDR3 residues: CASSPRDLYSNQPQHF. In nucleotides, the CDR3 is TGTGCCAGCAGTCCTAGGGACCTATATAGCAATCAGCCCCAGCATTTT.